This T cell receptor (beta chain) was recovered during a study of OX40 agonist ivuxolimab in advanced cancers. TCRdb keeps only in-frame clones here, not all; method: immunoSEQ multiplex PCR. The sample shows approximately 45,000 clones, approximately 88% of them seen only once. V was pared by 2 bases and J by 1 base, with 9 bases between. The germline CDR1 and CDR2 sequences are LGHNT and FRNRAP. This CDR3 is built from 15 residues. Specimen: CD4+ or CD8+ T cells sorted from blood, collected in a trial of the OX40 agonist ivuxolimab. The rearrangement links TRBV12-5 to TRBJ1-5; D uncertain. The receptor comes from an adult with an advanced solid tumor such as melanoma, head and neck, liver or kidney cancer. The CDR3 loop is CASGLNSGSNQPQHF. CDR3 in DNA: TGTGCTAGTGGTTTGAACAGTGGGAGCAATCAGCCCCAGCATTTT.